These T cell receptor beta chains were read from a single sample in a study of control samples from healthy donors and cancer patients. Sequencing was performed with immunoSEQ multiplex PCR; in TCRdb, only in-frame clones are kept and a portion is missing. The data show approximately 69,000 clones, with more than 70% seen just once and approximately 5.5% held by the top ten. Sequencing was performed on PBMCs. All receptors derive from a man aged 55 to 70 with colorectal cancer. Both conserved end residues are part of each CDR3. Each record gives: D gene, J gene, V gene, clone size, CDR3 protein, CDR3 DNA. The D gene is left open where the match is weak. Clone size, where shown, is once, few, many, or a class for clones that have expanded.

d_call: TRBD1
j_call: TRBJ2-7
v_call: TRBV7-2
clone_size: .
cdr3_aa: CASSLTGTGGPGQYF
cdr3_nt: TGTGCCAGCAGCCTGACCGGGACAGGGGGCCCCGGGCAGTACTTC

d_call: .
j_call: TRBJ1-1
v_call: TRBV7-9
clone_size: .
cdr3_aa: CASSSNPLTAMNTEAFF
cdr3_nt: TGTGCCAGCAGCTCCAATCCGTTGACGGCTATGAACACTGAAGCTTTCTTT

d_call: TRBD1
j_call: TRBJ2-7
v_call: TRBV20-1
clone_size: .
cdr3_aa: CRARQGYEQYF
cdr3_nt: TGCAGAGCCCGACAGGGGTACGAGCAGTACTTC

d_call: .
j_call: TRBJ1-1
v_call: TRBV9
clone_size: .
cdr3_aa: CASSVGGRGMNTEAFF
cdr3_nt: TGTGCCAGCAGCGTAGGGGGGCGAGGGATGAACACTGAAGCTTTCTTT

d_call: TRBD1
j_call: TRBJ1-6
v_call: TRBV5-1
clone_size: .
cdr3_aa: CASSLGQGSNSPLHF
cdr3_nt: TGCGCCAGCAGCTTGGGACAGGGAAGTAATTCACCCCTCCACTTT

d_call: .
j_call: TRBJ2-3
v_call: TRBV9
clone_size: few
cdr3_aa: CASSVVGGTVGDTQYF
cdr3_nt: TGTGCCAGCAGCGTAGTGGGCGGTACGGTAGGGGATACGCAGTATTTT

d_call: .
j_call: TRBJ2-3
v_call: TRBV7-9
clone_size: .
cdr3_aa: CASSIDESTQYF
cdr3_nt: TGTGCCAGCAGCATAGACGAGAGTACGCAGTATTTT

d_call: TRBD1
j_call: TRBJ2-7
v_call: TRBV11-2
clone_size: .
cdr3_aa: CASSLDGTGFNEQYF
cdr3_nt: TGTGCCAGCAGCTTAGACGGGACAGGGTTTAACGAGCAGTACTTC

d_call: TRBD1
j_call: TRBJ1-1
v_call: TRBV10-1
clone_size: .
cdr3_aa: CASSGPGTVEAFF
cdr3_nt: TGCGCCAGCAGTGGACCCGGGACAGTTGAAGCTTTCTTT

d_call: .
j_call: TRBJ2-3
v_call: TRBV2
clone_size: once
cdr3_aa: CASIPWQGPRVDTQYF
cdr3_nt: TGTGCCAGCATCCCCTGGCAGGGCCCCAGAGTAGATACGCAGTATTTT

d_call: TRBD1
j_call: TRBJ2-7
v_call: TRBV6-2/TRBV6-3
clone_size: .
cdr3_aa: CASSRTGGREQYF
cdr3_nt: TGTGCCAGCAGTCGGACAGGGGGGCGCGAGCAGTACTTC

d_call: .
j_call: TRBJ2-1
v_call: TRBV28
clone_size: .
cdr3_aa: CASSLYGGLRREQFF
cdr3_nt: TGTGCCAGCAGTTTATACGGGGGCCTCCGCCGGGAGCAGTTCTTC

d_call: .
j_call: TRBJ2-7
v_call: TRBV28
clone_size: .
cdr3_aa: CASRSGPSSYEQYF
cdr3_nt: TGTGCCAGCAGGTCCGGTCCAAGCTCCTACGAGCAGTACTTC

d_call: .
j_call: TRBJ2-7
v_call: TRBV7-2
clone_size: .
cdr3_aa: CASTPSSYEQYF
cdr3_nt: TGTGCCAGCACCCCAAGCTCCTACGAGCAGTACTTC

d_call: .
j_call: TRBJ2-7
v_call: TRBV29-1
clone_size: .
cdr3_aa: CSVLEANEQYF
cdr3_nt: TGCAGCGTCCTTGAAGCTAACGAGCAGTACTTC

d_call: .
j_call: TRBJ1-1
v_call: TRBV11-3
clone_size: .
cdr3_aa: CASSLDGTTLTEAFF
cdr3_nt: TGTGCCAGCAGCTTAGACGGTACCACACTCACTGAAGCTTTCTTT

d_call: .
j_call: TRBJ1-1
v_call: TRBV6-1
clone_size: .
cdr3_aa: CASSDGTGHRATEAFF
cdr3_nt: TGTGCCAGCAGTGACGGAACGGGACACCGGGCCACTGAAGCTTTCTTT

d_call: .
j_call: TRBJ1-6
v_call: TRBV4-1
clone_size: once
cdr3_aa: CASSQGPRNSPLHF
cdr3_nt: TGCGCCAGCAGCCAGGGGCCGCGTAATTCACCCCTCCACTTT

d_call: .
j_call: TRBJ1-1
v_call: TRBV7-2
clone_size: .
cdr3_aa: CASSLTLVNTEAFF
cdr3_nt: TGTGCCAGCAGCTTAACTTTAGTGAACACTGAAGCTTTCTTT

d_call: .
j_call: TRBJ1-2
v_call: TRBV6-2/TRBV6-3
clone_size: .
cdr3_aa: CASSYPGPDTF
cdr3_nt: TGTGCCAGCAGTTACCCCGGGCCCGACACCTTC

d_call: .
j_call: TRBJ2-5
v_call: TRBV6-6
clone_size: .
cdr3_aa: CASSPLINQETQYF
cdr3_nt: TGTGCCAGCAGTCCCCTCATAAACCAAGAGACCCAGTACTTC

d_call: TRBD2
j_call: TRBJ2-7
v_call: TRBV3-1/TRBV3-2
clone_size: .
cdr3_aa: CASSPGWSGGAGEQYF
cdr3_nt: TGTGCCAGCAGCCCAGGGTGGAGCGGGGGGGCCGGTGAGCAGTACTTC

d_call: TRBD1
j_call: TRBJ1-5
v_call: TRBV2
clone_size: .
cdr3_aa: CASSSERGQGVGNQPQHF
cdr3_nt: TGTGCCAGCAGTTCTGAAAGGGGGCAAGGGGTCGGCAATCAGCCCCAGCATTTT

d_call: TRBD1
j_call: TRBJ1-2
v_call: TRBV3-1/TRBV3-2
clone_size: once
cdr3_aa: CASSQRQGRSNYGYTF
cdr3_nt: TGTGCCAGCAGCCAACGACAGGGACGTTCAAACTATGGCTACACCTTC

d_call: .
j_call: TRBJ2-1
v_call: TRBV7-3
clone_size: .
cdr3_aa: CASSPGGSVIEQFF
cdr3_nt: TGTGCCAGCAGCCCAGGGGGGAGCGTGATAGAGCAGTTCTTC

d_call: .
j_call: TRBJ2-2
v_call: TRBV12-3/TRBV12-4
clone_size: .
cdr3_aa: CASRYERGELFF
cdr3_nt: TGTGCCAGCAGATACGAGCGGGGGGAGCTGTTTTTT

d_call: .
j_call: TRBJ1-2
v_call: TRBV3-1/TRBV3-2
clone_size: once
cdr3_aa: CASSLSRGPANYGYTF
cdr3_nt: TGTGCCAGCAGCTTATCTCGTGGGCCCGCTAACTATGGCTACACCTTC

d_call: .
j_call: TRBJ2-3
v_call: TRBV10-3
clone_size: .
cdr3_aa: CAISEQEAGTQYF
cdr3_nt: TGTGCCATCAGTGAGCAGGAGGCCGGTACGCAGTATTTT

d_call: .
j_call: TRBJ1-1
v_call: TRBV4-1
clone_size: .
cdr3_aa: CATSRWGGALPWDTEAFF
cdr3_nt: TGCGCCACCTCAAGATGGGGGGGGGCACTGCCCTGGGACACTGAAGCTTTCTTT

d_call: .
j_call: TRBJ1-1
v_call: TRBV5-1
clone_size: once
cdr3_aa: CATSLGGGSGEAFF
cdr3_nt: TGCGCCACTTCCCTTGGGGGGGGGTCCGGTGAAGCTTTCTTT

d_call: .
j_call: TRBJ2-5
v_call: TRBV11-3
clone_size: .
cdr3_aa: CASSPQTMGTQYF
cdr3_nt: TGTGCCAGCAGCCCGCAGACCATGGGGACCCAGTACTTC

d_call: .
j_call: TRBJ1-2
v_call: TRBV12-3/TRBV12-4
clone_size: .
cdr3_aa: CASSRRGGYTF
cdr3_nt: TGTGCCAGCAGTCGTCGGGGAGGCTACACCTTC

d_call: .
j_call: TRBJ2-7
v_call: TRBV11-2
clone_size: .
cdr3_aa: CASSPDGLSSYEQYF
cdr3_nt: TGTGCCAGCAGTCCCGACGGCCTCAGCTCCTACGAGCAGTACTTC

d_call: .
j_call: TRBJ2-1
v_call: TRBV5-1
clone_size: .
cdr3_aa: CASSLDRPDNEQFF
cdr3_nt: TGCGCCAGCAGTCTAGACAGGCCGGACAATGAGCAGTTCTTC

d_call: TRBD1
j_call: TRBJ2-4
v_call: TRBV2
clone_size: .
cdr3_aa: CASSSSRTGDGNIQYF
cdr3_nt: TGTGCCAGCAGTAGCTCCAGGACAGGGGACGGAAACATTCAGTACTTC